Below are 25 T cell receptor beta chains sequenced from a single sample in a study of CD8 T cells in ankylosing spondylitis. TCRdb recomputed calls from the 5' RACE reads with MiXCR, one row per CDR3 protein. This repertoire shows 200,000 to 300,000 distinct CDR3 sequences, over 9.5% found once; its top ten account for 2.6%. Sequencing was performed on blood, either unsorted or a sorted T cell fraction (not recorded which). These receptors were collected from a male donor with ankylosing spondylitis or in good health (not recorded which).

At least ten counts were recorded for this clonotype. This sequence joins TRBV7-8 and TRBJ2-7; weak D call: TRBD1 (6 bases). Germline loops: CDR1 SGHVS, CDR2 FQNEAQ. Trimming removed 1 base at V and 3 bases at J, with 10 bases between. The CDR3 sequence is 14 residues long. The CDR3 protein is CASSLGRGVYEQYF. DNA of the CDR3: TGTGCCAGCAGCTTAGGCAGGGGAGTCTACGAGCAGTACTTC.

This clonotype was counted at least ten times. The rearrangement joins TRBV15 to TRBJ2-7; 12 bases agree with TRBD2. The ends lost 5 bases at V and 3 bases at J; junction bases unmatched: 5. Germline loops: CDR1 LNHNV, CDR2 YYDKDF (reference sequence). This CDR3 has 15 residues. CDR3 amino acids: CATSGRTSGNYEQYF. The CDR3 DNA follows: TGTGCCACCAGCGGTCGGACTAGCGGGAACTACGAGCAGTACTTC.

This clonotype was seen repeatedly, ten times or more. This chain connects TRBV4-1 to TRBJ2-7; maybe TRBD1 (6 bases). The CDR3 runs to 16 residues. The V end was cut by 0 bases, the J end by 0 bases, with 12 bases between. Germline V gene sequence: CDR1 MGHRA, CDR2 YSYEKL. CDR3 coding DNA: TGCGCCAGCAGCCAAGACCGGACAGATAGCTCCTACGAGCAGTACTTC. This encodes CASSQDRTDSSYEQYF.

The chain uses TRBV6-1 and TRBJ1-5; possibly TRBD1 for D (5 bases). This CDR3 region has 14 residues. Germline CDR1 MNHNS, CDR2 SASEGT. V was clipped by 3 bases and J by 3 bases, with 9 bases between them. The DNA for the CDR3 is TGTGCCAGCAGTGAGGGGCAACTCAATCAGCCCCAGCATTTT. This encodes CASSEGQLNQPQHF.

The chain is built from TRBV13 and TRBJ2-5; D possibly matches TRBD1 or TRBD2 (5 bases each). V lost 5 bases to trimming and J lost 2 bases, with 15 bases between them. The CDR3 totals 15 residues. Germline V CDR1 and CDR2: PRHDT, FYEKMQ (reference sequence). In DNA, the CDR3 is TGTGCCAGCAGCCAATCCGGGACGGTGCAAGAGACCCAGTACTTC. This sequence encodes CASSQSGTVQETQYF.

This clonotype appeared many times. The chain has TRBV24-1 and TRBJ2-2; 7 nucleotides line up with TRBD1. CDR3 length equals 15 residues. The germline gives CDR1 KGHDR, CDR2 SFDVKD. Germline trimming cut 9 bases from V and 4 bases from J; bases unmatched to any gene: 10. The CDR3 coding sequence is TGTGCCACCGCCGCAAAGGGGGCTCTCACCGGGGAGCTGTTTTTT. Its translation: CATAAKGALTGELFF.

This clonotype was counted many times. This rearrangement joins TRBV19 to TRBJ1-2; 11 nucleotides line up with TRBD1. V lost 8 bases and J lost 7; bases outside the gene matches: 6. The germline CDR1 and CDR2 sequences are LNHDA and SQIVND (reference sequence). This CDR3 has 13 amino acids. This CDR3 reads CASSDRGQGGYTF. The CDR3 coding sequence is TGTGCCAGTTCGGACAGGGGGCAAGGTGGCTACACCTTC.

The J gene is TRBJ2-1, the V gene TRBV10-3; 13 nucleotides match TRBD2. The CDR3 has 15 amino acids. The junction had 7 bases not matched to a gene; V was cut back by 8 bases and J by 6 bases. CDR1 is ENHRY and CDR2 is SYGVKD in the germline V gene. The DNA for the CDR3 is TGTGCCATCCTAGGGACTAGCGGGGAAACCAATGAGCAGTTCTTC. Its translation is CAILGTSGETNEQFF.

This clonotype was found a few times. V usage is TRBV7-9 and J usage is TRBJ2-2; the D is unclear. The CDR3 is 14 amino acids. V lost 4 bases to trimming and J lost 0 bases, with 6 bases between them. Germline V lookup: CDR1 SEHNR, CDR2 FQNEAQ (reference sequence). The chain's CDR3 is CASSSIPNTGELFF. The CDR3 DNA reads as TGTGCCAGCAGCTCAATACCGAACACCGGGGAGCTGTTTTTT.

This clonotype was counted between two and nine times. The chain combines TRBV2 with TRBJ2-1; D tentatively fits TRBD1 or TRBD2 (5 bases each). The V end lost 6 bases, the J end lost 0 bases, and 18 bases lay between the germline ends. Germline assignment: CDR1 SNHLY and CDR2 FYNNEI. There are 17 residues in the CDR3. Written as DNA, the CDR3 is TGTGCCAGCAGACAAGCCGGGGCGGTTAGCTCCTACAATGAGCAGTTCTTC. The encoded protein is CASRQAGAVSSYNEQFF.

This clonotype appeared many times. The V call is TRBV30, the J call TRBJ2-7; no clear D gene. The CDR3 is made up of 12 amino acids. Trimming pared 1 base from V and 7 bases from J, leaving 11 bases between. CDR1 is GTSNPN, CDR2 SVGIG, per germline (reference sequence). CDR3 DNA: TGTGCCTGGAGTGGACCCTATTTGGAGCAGTACTTC. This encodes CAWSGPYLEQYF.

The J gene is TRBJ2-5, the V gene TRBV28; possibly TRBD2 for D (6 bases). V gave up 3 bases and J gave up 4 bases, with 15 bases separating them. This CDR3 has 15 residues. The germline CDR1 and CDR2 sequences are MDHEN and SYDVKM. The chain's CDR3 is CASSFGGGAGETQYF. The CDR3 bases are TGTGCCAGCAGTTTCGGGGGTGGAGCGGGAGAGACCCAGTACTTC.

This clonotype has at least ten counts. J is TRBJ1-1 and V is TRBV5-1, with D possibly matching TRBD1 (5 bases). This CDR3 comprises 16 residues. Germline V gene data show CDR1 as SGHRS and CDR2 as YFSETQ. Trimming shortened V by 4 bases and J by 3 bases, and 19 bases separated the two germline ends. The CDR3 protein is CASSTGVGGADTEAFF. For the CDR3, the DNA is TGCGCCAGCAGCACTGGGGTAGGAGGGGCAGACACTGAAGCTTTCTTT.

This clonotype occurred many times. The CDR3, as DNA: TGTGCCAGCAGTTTTCGGGCGGCCAATACCGGGGAGCTGTTTTTT. This codes for CASSFRAANTGELFF. V usage is TRBV12-3 or TRBV12-4 and J usage is TRBJ2-2; D gene uncertain. Trimming left V 3 bases short and J 5 bases short, with 13 bases between. The CDR3 length is 15 residues.

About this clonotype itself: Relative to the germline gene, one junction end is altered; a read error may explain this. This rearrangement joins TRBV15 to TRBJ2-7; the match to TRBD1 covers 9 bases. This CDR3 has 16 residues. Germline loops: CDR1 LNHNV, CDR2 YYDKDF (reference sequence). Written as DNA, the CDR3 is TGCGCCACCAGCAAGTCCGGGACAGGGAGCTCCTGCGAGCAGTACTTC. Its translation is CATSKSGTGSSCEQYF.

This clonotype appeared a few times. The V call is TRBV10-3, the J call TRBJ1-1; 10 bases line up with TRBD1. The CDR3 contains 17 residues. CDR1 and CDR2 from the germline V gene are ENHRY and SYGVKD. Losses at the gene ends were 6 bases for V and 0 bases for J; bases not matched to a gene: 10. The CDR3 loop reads CAISDPGQGSLNTEAFF. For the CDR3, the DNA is TGTGCCATCAGCGATCCGGGACAGGGGTCGCTGAACACTGAAGCTTTCTTT.

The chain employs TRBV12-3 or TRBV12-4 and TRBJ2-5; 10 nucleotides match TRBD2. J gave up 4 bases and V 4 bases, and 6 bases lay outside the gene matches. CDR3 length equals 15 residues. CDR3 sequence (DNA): TGTGCCAGCAGTTGGAGCGGGGGGGTATCAGAGACCCAGTACTTC. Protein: CASSWSGGVSETQYF.

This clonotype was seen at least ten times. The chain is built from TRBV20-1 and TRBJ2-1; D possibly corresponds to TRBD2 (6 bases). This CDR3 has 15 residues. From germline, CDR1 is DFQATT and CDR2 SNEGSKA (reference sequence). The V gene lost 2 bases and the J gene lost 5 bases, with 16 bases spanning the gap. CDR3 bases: TGCAGTGCTAGAATACTGCGGGGAGCTGACAATGAGCAGTTCTTC. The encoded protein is CSARILRGADNEQFF.

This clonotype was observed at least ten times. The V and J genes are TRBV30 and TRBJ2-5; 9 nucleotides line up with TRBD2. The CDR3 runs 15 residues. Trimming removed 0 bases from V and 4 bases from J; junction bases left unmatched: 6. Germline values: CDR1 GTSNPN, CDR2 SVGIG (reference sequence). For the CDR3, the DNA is TGTGCCTGGAGTGTTGGCGGGAGGGCCTCAGAGACCCAGTACTTC. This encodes CAWSVGGRASETQYF. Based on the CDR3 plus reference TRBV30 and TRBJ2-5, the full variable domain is SQTIHQWPATLVQPVGSPLSLECTVEGTSNPNLYWYRQAAGRGLQLLFYSVGIGQISSEVPQNLSASRPQDRQFILSSKKLLLSDSGFYLCAWSVGGRASETQYFGPGTRLLVL.

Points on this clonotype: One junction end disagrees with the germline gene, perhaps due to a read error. The CDR3, as DNA: TGTGCCAGCAGCCTTAGAGTGGGTGAAACTTTCTTT. Protein: CASSLRVGETFF. The chain links TRBV7-2 to TRBJ1-1; D ambiguous. From germline, CDR1 is SGHTA and CDR2 FQGNSA. CDR3 length equals 12 residues.

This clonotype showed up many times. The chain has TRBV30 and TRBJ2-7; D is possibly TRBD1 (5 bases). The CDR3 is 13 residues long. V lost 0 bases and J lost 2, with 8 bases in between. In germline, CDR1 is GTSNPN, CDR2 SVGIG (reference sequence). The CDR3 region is CAWSVHRTYEQYF. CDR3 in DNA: TGTGCCTGGAGTGTACACAGGACCTACGAGCAGTACTTC.

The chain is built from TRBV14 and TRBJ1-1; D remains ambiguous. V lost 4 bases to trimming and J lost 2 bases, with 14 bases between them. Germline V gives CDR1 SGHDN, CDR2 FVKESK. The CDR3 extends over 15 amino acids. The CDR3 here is CASSLRTGENTEAFF. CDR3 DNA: TGTGCCAGCAGCCTAAGAACCGGGGAAAACACTGAAGCTTTCTTT.

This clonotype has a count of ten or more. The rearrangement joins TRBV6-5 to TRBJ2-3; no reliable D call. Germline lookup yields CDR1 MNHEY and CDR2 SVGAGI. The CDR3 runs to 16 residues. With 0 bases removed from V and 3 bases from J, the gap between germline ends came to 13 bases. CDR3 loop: CASSYSGPGRTDTQYF. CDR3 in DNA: TGTGCCAGCAGTTACTCAGGGCCCGGACGGACAGATACGCAGTATTTT.

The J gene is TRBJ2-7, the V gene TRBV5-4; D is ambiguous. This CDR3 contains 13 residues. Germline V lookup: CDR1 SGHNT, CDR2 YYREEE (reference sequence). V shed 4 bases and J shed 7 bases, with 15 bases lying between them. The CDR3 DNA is TGTGCCAGCAGCCACGAAAACTATCAGGAGCAGTACTTC. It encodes CASSHENYQEQYF.

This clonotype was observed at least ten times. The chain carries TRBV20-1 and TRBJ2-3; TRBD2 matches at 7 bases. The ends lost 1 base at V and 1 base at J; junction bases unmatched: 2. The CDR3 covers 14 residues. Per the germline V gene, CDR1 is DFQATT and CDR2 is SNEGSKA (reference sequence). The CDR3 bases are TGCAGTGCTAGAGGCACTAGCGGCACAGATACGCAGTATTTT. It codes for CSARGTSGTDTQYF.